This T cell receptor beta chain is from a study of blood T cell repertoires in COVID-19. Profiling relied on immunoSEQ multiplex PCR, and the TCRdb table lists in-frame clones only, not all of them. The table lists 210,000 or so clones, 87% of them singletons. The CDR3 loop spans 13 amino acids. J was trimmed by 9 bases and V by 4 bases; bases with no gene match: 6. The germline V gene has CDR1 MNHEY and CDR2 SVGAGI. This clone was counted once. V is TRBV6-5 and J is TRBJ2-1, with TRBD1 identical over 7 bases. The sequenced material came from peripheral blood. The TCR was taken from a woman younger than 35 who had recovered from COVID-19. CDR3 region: CASSWTGPSEQFF. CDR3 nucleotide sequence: TGTGCCAGCAGTTGGACAGGACCCAGTGAGCAGTTCTTC.